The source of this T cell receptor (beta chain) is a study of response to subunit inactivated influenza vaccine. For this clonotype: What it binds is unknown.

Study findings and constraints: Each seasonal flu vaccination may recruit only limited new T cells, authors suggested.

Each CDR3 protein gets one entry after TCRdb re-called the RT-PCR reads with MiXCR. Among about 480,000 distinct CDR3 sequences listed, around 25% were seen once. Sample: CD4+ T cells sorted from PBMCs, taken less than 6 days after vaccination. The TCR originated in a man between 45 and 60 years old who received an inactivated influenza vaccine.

The CDR3 region is CASIFSTEAFF. The CDR3 bases are TGTGCCAGCATTTTTTCCACTGAAGCTTTCTTT. The V call is TRBV12-3 or TRBV12-4, the J call TRBJ1-1; D gene ambiguous. With 7 bases removed from V and 4 bases from J, the gap between germline ends came to 7 bases. The CDR3 contains 11 residues.